This T cell receptor beta chain is drawn from a study of OX40 agonist ivuxolimab in advanced cancers. Points from the study as a whole: CD4+ and CD8+ blood T cells expanded clonally by week 6 at 0.1 to 3.0 mg/kg.

Comment on this clone: Its antigen is unidentified.

Profiling relied on immunoSEQ multiplex PCR, and the TCRdb table lists in-frame clones only, not all of them. This sample has over 55,000 clones, with roughly 84% found just once. The CDR3 is 16 amino acids. J lost 0 bases, V lost 6 bases, and 9 bases had no gene match. CDR1 and CDR2 from the germline V gene are SEHNR and FQNEAQ (reference sequence). The source material was CD4+ or CD8+ T cells sorted from blood, sampled in a trial of the OX40 agonist ivuxolimab. This receptor was taken from an adult with an advanced solid tumor such as melanoma, head and neck, liver or kidney cancer. This sequence joins TRBV7-9 and TRBJ2-5; 8 bases map to TRBD2. The DNA for the CDR3 is TGTGCCAGCAGTCCTTACGGCGGGGGGAACCAAGAGACCCAGTACTTC. As protein: CASSPYGGGNQETQYF.